This TCR beta chain was documented in a study of shared clonotypes between healthy human individuals. General observations from the study: Generally, naive subsets (rather than memory subsets) showed larger estimated richness. Sorted-subset sequencing was shown by rarefaction to be incomplete despite large depth.

Points on this clone: Its antigen is currently unknown.

Researchers divided each subset's genomic DNA evenly across several immunoSEQ plates. Profiled with immunoSEQ multiplex PCR; TCRdb holds only in-frame clones, not every one. The sample records about 2.4 million clones, around nine tenths being singletons. Sequencing used naive CD4+ T cells sorted from blood. As to subset: CD45RA+ positively selected. The sequence was collected from a man between 18 and 29 years old in good health.

In DNA, the CDR3 is TGCGCCAGCAGCCGGACGGATAATTCACCCCTCCACTTT. It codes for CASSRTDNSPLHF. This sequence joins TRBV4-3 and TRBJ1-6; D is uncertain. CDR1 is LGHNA, CDR2 YSLEER, per germline. This CDR3 has 13 amino acids. V gave up 4 bases and J gave up 5 bases, with 6 bases separating them.